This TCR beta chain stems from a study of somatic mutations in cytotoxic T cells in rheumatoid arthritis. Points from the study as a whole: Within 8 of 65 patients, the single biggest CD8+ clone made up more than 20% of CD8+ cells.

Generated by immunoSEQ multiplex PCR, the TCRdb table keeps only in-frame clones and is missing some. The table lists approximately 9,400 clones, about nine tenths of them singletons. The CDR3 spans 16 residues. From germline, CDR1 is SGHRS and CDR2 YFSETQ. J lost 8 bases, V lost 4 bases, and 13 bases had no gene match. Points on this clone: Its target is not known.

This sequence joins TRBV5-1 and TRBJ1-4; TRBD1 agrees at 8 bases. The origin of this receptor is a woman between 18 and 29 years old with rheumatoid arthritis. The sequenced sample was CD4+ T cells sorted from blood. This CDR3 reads CASSTDRVGPGEKLFF. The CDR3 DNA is TGCGCCAGCAGCACGGACAGGGTGGGGCCGGGGGAAAAACTGTTTTTT.